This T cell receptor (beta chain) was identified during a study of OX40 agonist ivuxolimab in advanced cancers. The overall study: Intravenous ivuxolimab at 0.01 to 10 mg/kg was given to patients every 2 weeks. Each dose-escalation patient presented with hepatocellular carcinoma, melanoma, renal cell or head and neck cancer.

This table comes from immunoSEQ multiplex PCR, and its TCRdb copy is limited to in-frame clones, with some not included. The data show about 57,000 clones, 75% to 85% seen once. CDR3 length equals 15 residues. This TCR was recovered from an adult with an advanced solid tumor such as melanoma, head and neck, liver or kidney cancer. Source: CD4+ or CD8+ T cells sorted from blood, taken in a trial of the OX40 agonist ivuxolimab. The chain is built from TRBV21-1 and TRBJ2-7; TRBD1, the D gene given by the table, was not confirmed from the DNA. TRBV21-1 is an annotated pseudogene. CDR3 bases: TGTGCCAGCAGCAAAGCGCCTCAGATCATGGACGAGCAGTACTTC. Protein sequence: CASSKAPQIMDEQYF.